Relative to its sample, the clone carrying this T cell receptor beta chain is large. This sample is drawn from a study of blood T cell repertoires in COVID-19. Across the whole study: The United States, Italy and Spain supplied acute and convalescent COVID-19 samples. T cells, B-cell-depleted T cells, or PBMCs provided the cDNA or gDNA that served as material.

Per the authors' pipeline: Cell counts per sample came from amplifying reference gene primers. Only in-frame clones appear in the TCRdb table, and some are missing; sequencing was by immunoSEQ multiplex PCR. For V, J and clone size, that table is used; D and trimming come from the DNA. The profile shows about 96,000 clones, 84% of them singletons. This receptor was obtained from a woman between 55 and 75 years old with acute or convalescent COVID-19. The specimen was peripheral blood.

The CDR3 protein is CASGWRGGADTQYF. CDR3 in DNA: TGTGCCAGCGGCTGGCGGGGTGGCGCAGATACGCAGTATTTT. The V gene is TRBV27, the J gene TRBJ2-3; D may be TRBD2 (6 bases). V was cut by 8 bases and J by 4 bases, with 16 bases left in between. This CDR3 comprises 14 residues. CDR1 and CDR2 from the germline V gene are MNHEY and SMNVEV (reference sequence).